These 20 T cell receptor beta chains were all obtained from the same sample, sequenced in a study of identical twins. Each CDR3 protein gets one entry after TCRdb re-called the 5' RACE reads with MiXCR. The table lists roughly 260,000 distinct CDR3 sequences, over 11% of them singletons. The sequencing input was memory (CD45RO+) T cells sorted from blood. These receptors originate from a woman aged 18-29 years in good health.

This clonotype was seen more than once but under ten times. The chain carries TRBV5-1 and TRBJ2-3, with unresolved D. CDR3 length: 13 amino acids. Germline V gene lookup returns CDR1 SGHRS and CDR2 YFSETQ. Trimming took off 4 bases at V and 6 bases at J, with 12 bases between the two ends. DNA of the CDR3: TGCGCCAGCAGCGGCGGATTCAGGGATACGCAGTATTTT. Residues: CASSGGFRDTQYF. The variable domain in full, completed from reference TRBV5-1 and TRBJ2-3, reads KAGVTQTPRYLIKTRGQQVTLSCSPISGHRSVSWYQQTPGQGLQFLFEYFSETQRNKGNFPGRFSGRQFSNSRSEMNVSTLELGDSALYLCASSGGFRDTQYFGPGTRLTVL.

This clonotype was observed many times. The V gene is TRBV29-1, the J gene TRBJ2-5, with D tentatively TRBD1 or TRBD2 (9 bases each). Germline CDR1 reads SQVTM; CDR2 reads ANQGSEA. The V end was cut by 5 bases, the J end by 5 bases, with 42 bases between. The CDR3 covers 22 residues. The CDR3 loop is CSVRRGQDRGVSGRLSRETQYF. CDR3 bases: TGCAGCGTTCGGAGGGGGCAGGACAGGGGAGTCAGCGGGAGGTTGAGCAGGGAGACCCAGTACTTC.

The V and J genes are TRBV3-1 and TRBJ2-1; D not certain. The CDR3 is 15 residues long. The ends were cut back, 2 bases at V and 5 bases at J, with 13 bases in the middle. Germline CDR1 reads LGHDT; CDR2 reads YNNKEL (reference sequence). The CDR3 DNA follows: TGTGCCAGCAGCCAATGGCAGTCGTATGACAATGAGCAGTTCTTC. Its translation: CASSQWQSYDNEQFF.

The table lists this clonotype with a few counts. The CDR3 nucleotides are TGTGCCAGCCCACTACCGGGACAGGAAGAGACCCAGTACTTC. Amino acids: CASPLPGQEETQYF. V and J are TRBV21-1 and TRBJ2-5; the listed D gene, TRBD1, was not tested against the DNA. TRBV21-1 is recorded as a pseudogene. The CDR3 is made up of 14 amino acids.

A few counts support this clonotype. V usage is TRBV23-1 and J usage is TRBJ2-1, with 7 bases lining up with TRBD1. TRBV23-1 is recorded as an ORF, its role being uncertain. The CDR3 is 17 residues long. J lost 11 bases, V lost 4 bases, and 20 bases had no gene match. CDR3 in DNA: TGCGCCAGCAGTCTCGAAAGCGTAGTAGGGGGCTCAAGGAAGCAGTTCTTC. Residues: CASSLESVVGGSRKQFF.

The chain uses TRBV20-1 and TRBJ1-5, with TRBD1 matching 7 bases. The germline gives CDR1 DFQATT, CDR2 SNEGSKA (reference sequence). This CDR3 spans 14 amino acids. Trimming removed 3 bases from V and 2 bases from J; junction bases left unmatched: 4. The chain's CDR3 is CSASEQGRNQPQHF. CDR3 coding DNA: TGCAGTGCTAGTGAACAGGGGCGCAATCAGCCCCAGCATTTT.

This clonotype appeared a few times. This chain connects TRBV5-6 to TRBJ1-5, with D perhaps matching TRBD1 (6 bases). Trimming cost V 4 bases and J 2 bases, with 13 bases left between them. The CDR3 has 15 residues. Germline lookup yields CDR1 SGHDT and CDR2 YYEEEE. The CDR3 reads CASSRGWGGNQPQHF. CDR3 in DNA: TGTGCCAGCAGCAGGGGGTGGGGAGGCAATCAGCCCCAGCATTTT.

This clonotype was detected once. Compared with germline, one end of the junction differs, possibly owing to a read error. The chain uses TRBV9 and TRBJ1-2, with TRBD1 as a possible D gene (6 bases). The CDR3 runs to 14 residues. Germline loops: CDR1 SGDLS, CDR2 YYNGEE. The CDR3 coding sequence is TGTGCCAGCAGGACCGTAGGACAGAACTGTGGCTACACCTTC. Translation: CASRTVGQNCGYTF.

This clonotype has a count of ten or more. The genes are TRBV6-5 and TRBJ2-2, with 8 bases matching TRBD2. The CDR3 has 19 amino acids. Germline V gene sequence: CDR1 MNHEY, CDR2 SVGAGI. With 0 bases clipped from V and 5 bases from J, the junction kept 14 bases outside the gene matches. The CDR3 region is CASSYSPYGAGGGTGELFF. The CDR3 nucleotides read TGTGCCAGCAGTTACTCTCCCTACGGCGCGGGAGGTGGTACCGGGGAGCTGTTTTTT.

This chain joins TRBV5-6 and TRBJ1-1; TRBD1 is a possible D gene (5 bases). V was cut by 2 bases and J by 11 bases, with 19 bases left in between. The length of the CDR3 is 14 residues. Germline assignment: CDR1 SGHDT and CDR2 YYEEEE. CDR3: CASSFRNIGTRAFF. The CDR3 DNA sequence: TGTGCCAGCAGCTTTAGGAATATTGGGACGCGGGCTTTCTTT.

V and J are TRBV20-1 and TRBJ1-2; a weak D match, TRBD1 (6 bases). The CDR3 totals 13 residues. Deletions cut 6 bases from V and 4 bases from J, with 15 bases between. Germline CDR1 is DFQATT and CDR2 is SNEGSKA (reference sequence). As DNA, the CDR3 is TGCAGTGCCCCCCTCCGACAGGCCTATGGCTACACCTTC. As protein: CSAPLRQAYGYTF.

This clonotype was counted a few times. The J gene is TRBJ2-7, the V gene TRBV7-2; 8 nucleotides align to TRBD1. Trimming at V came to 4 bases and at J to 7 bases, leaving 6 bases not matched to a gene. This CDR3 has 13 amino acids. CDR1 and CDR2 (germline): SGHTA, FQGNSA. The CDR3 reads CASSSGQGLEQYF. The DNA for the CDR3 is TGTGCCAGCAGCTCCGGACAGGGCTTAGAGCAGTACTTC.

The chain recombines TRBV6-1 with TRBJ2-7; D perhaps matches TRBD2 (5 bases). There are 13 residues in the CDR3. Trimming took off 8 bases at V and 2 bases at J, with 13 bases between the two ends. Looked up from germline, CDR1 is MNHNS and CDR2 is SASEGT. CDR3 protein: CASQRGSAYEQYF. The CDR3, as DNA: TGTGCCAGCCAGCGAGGGTCCGCCTACGAGCAGTACTTC.

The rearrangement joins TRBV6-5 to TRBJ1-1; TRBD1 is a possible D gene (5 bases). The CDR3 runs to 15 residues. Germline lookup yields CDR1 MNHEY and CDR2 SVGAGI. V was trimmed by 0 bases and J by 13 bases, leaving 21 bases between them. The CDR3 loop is CASSYSLGAPDILFF. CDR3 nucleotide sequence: TGTGCCAGCAGTTACTCTTTGGGCGCCCCGGACATTCTTTTCTTT.

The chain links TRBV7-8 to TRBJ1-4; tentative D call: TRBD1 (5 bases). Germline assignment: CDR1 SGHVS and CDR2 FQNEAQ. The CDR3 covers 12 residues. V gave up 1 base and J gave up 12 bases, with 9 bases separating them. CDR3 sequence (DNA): TGTGCCAGCAGCTTAGTACTGGGGGAACTGTTTTTT. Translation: CASSLVLGELFF.

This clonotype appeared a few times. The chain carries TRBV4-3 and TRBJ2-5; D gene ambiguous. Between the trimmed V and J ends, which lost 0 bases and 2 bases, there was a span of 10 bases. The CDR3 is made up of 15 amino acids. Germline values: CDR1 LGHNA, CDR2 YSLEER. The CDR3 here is CASSQDWGQQETQYF. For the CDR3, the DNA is TGCGCCAGCAGCCAAGATTGGGGTCAGCAAGAGACCCAGTACTTC.

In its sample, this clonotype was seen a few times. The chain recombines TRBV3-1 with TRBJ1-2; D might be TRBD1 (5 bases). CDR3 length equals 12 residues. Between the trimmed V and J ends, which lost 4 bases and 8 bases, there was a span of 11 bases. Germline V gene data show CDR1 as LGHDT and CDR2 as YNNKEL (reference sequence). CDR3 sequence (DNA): TGTGCCAGCAGCCGAGACAGACGGGGCTACACCTTC. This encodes CASSRDRRGYTF.

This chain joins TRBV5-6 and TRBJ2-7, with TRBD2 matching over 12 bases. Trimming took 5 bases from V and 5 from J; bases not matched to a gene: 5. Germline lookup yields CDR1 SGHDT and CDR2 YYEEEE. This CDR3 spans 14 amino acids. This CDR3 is CASRTSGSAHEQYF. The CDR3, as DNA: TGTGCCAGCAGGACTAGCGGGAGCGCCCACGAGCAGTACTTC. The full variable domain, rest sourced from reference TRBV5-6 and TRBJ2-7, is DAGVTQSPTHLIKTRGQQVTLRCSPKSGHDTVSWYQQALGQGPQFIFQYYEEEERQRGNFPDRFSGHQFPNYSSELNVNALLLGDSALYLCASRTSGSAHEQYFGPGTRLTVT.

For the CDR3, the DNA is TGTGCCAGCAGCCAGGTACTGGGGACAGGGGCAGAGACCCAGTACTTC. Amino acid sequence: CASSQVLGTGAETQYF. The V gene is TRBV3-1, the J gene TRBJ2-5, with 10 bases that match TRBD1. Germline values: CDR1 LGHDT, CDR2 YNNKEL (reference sequence). This CDR3 spans 16 amino acids. With 3 bases clipped from V and 4 bases from J, the junction kept 8 bases outside the gene matches.

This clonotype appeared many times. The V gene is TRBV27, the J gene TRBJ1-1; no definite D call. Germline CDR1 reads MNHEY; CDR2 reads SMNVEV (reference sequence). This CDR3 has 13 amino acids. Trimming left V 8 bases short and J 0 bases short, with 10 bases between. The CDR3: CASRHNLNTEAFF. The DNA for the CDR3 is TGTGCCAGCCGACACAACCTGAACACTGAAGCTTTCTTT.